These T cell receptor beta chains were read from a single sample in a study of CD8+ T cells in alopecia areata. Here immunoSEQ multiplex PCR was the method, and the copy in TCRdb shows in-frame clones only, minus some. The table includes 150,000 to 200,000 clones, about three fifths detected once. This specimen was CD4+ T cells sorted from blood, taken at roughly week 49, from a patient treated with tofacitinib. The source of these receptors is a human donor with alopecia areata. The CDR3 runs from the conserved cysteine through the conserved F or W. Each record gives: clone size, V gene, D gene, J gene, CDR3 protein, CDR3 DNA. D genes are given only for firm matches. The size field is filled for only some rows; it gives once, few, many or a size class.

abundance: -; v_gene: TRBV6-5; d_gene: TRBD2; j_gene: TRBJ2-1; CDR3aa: CASSSNSGGNYNEQFF; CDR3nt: TGTGCCAGCAGTTCCAATAGCGGGGGTAACTACAATGAGCAGTTCTTC
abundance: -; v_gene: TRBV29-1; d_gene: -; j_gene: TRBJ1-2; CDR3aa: CSILTSGLQPHGYTF; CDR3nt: TGCAGCATATTAACGAGCGGACTCCAACCCCATGGCTACACCTTC
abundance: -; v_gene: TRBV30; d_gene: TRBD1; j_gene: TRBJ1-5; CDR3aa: CAWTQGIGNQPQHF; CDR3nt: TGTGCCTGGACACAGGGGATCGGCAATCAGCCCCAGCATTTT
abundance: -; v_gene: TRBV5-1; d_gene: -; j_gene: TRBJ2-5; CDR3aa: CASSLDARRETQYF; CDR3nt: TGCGCCAGCAGCTTGGACGCCCGGCGGGAGACCCAGTACTTC
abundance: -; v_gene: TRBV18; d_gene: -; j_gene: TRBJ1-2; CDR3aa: CASSPRTQPNYGYTF; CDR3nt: TGTGCCAGCTCACCACGTACACAACCAAACTATGGCTACACCTTC
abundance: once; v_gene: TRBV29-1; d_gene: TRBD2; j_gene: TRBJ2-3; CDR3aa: CSGRTWGLAGSTDTQYF; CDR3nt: TGCAGCGGAAGGACCTGGGGACTAGCGGGAAGCACAGATACGCAGTATTTT
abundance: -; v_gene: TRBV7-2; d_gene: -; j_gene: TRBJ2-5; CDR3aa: CASSRAQTQYF; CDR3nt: TGTGCCAGCAGCCGTGCCCAGACCCAGTACTTC
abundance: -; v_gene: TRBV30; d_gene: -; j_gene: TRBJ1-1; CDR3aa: CAWSSGAPKAFF; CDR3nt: TGTGCCTGGAGCTCCGGGGCCCCCAAAGCTTTCTTT
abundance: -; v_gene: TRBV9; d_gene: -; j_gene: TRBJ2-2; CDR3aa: CASSNPGTQNTGELFF; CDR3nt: TGTGCCAGCAGTAACCCCGGGACTCAAAACACCGGGGAGCTGTTTTTT
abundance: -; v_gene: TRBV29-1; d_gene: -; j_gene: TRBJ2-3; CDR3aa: CSVPGGSLGGTDTQYF; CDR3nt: TGCAGCGTGCCCGGGGGATCCTTGGGAGGCACAGATACGCAGTATTTT
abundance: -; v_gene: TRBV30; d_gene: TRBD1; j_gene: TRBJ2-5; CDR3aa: CAWSARGPLYQETQYF; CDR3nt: TGTGCCTGGAGCGCGAGGGGGCCTTTGTACCAAGAGACCCAGTACTTC
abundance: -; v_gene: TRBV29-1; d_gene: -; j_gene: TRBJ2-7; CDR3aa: CSVEAPSGTRQYF; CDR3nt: TGCAGCGTTGAAGCCCCCTCGGGGACAAGGCAGTACTTC
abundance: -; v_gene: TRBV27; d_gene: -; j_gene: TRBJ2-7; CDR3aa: CASSFGTWGYEQYF; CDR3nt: TGTGCCAGCAGTTTTGGGACATGGGGCTACGAGCAGTACTTC
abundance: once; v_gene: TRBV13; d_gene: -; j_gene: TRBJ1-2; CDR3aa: CASSLLGYGYTF; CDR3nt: TGTGCCAGCAGCTTATTAGGATATGGCTACACCTTC
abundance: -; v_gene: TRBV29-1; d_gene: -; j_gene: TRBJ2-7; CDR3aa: CSVGQTYEQYF; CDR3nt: TGCAGCGTCGGACAGACCTACGAGCAGTACTTC
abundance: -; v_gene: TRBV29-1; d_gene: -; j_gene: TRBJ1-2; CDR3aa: CSVVKDLNGYTF; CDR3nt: TGCAGCGTTGTAAAGGATTTAAATGGCTACACCTTC
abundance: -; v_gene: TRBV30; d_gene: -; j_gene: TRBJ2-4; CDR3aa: CAWSVPVRTAKNIQYF; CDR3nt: TGTGCCTGGAGTGTACCGGTCAGGACAGCCAAAAACATTCAGTACTTC
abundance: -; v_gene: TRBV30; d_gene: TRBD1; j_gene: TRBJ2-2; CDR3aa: CAWSVLGTGFLTGELFF; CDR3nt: TGTGCCTGGAGTGTACTAGGGACAGGGTTTTTGACCGGGGAGCTGTTTTTT
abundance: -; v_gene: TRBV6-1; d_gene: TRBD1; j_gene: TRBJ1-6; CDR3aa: CASSVDRGNSPLHF; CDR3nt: TGTGCCAGCAGTGTGGACAGGGGAAATTCACCCCTCCACTTT
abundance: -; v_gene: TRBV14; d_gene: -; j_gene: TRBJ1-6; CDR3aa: CASSQGRGFGSPLHF; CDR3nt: TGTGCCAGCAGCCAAGGGAGAGGGTTTGGGTCACCCCTCCACTTT
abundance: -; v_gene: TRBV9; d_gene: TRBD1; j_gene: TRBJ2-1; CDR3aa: CASSYRGNEQFF; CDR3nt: TGTGCCAGCAGCTACAGGGGGAATGAGCAGTTCTTC
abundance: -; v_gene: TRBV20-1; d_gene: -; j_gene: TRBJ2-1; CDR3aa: CSANGATEQFF; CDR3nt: TGCAGTGCTAACGGGGCTACTGAGCAGTTCTTC
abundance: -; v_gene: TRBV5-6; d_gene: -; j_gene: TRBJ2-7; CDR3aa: CASSFHIYEQYF; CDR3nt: TGTGCCAGCAGCTTCCACATCTACGAGCAGTACTTC
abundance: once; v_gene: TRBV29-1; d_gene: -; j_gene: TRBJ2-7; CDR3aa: CSVEEAGYEQYF; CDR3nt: TGCAGCGTTGAAGAGGCAGGTTACGAGCAGTACTTC
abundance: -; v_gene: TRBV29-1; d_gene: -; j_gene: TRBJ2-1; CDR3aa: CSEGKGSEQFF; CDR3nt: TGCAGCGAGGGGAAGGGGAGTGAGCAGTTCTTC
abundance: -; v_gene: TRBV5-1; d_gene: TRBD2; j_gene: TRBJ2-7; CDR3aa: CASSSGTSIDEQYF; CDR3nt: TGCGCCAGCAGCTCCGGGACTAGCATAGACGAGCAGTACTTC
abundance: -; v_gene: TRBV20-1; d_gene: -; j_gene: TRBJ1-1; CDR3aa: CSAGPPTEAFF; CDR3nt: TGCAGTGCCGGGCCGCCTACTGAAGCTTTCTTT
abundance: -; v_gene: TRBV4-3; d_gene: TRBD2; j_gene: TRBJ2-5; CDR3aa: CASSQQAGRQETQYF; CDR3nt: TGCGCCAGCAGCCAGCAAGCGGGAAGACAAGAGACCCAGTACTTC